This T cell receptor beta chain emerged from a study of blood T cell repertoires in COVID-19. Study at large: The study drew acute and convalescent COVID-19 samples from the United States, Italy and Spain. Sources were T cells, B-cell-depleted T cells, or PBMCs; the material itself was cDNA or gDNA.

Original processing methods: It was from reference gene primer amplification that nucleated cell counts were estimated. Sequenced by immunoSEQ multiplex PCR; TCRdb stores in-frame clones only, minus some. Clonal size and the V and J genes are those of that table, whereas D and trimming came from the DNA. The data hold about 340,000 clones, with 65% to 85% observed a single time. This clone was observed a handful of times. CDR3 length equals 14 residues. Germline V lookup: CDR1 SQVTM, CDR2 ANQGSEA. V was clipped by 6 bases and J by 4 bases; unmatched bases: 9. The material sequenced was peripheral blood. This TCR was sampled from a young man with active or convalescent COVID-19. The chain carries TRBV29-1 and TRBJ2-1; 7 bases map to TRBD2. CDR3 region: CSVRSSGFYNEQFF. The CDR3 coding sequence is TGCAGCGTCCGCTCTAGCGGTTTTTACAATGAGCAGTTCTTC.